The next 10 T cell receptor beta chains were all read from a single sample in a study of T cells in women clearing cervical HPV infection. The assay was immunoSEQ multiplex PCR, and TCRdb's table has in-frame clones only and misses some. This sample's table reports about 33,000 clones. Sequenced: blood buffy coat. The receptor set was obtained from a woman between 18 and 70 years old with a cervical HPV16 infection that either progressed to CIN3+ or cleared (not recorded which).

Comment on this clone: With the read ending 3 residues before the CDR3 end, the germline J gene is used to fill in that end. This rearrangement joins TRBV30 to TRBJ2-2, with D hard to call. The CDR3 covers 11 residues. Germline CDR1 GTSNPN, CDR2 SVGIG (reference sequence). Here the CDR3 reads CACHAKAKLFF. The CDR3 DNA, read in part, is TGTGCCTGCCATGCAAAGGCCAAG.

This clone counts as medium-sized by frequency. The read ends 3 residues before the CDR3 terminus; that terminus is restored from the germline J gene. This chain connects TRBV7-2 to TRBJ2-1; weak D call: TRBD2 (6 bases). This CDR3 has 14 residues. Germline CDR1 is SGHTA and CDR2 is FQGNSA. The V end was cut by 6 bases, the J end by 0 bases, with 9 bases between. The CDR3 loop is CASSGAGSYNEQFF. CDR3 DNA (partial): TGTGCCAGCAGTGGAGCGGGCTCCTACAATGAG.

For this clone: The read stops 3 residues short of the end of the CDR3; the missing end is completed from the germline J gene. V and J are TRBV13 and TRBJ2-3, with D perhaps matching TRBD2 (5 bases). Trimming removed 5 bases at V and 5 bases at J, with 14 bases between. From germline, CDR1 is PRHDT and CDR2 FYEKMQ (reference sequence). The CDR3 runs 14 residues. Partial CDR3 DNA: TGTGCCAGCAGCCCTACCCTCGGGGAAGATACG. Translating gives CASSPTLGEDT. The entire CDR3 sequence reads CASSPTLGEDTQYF. The full variable domain, rest sourced from reference TRBV13 and TRBJ2-3, is AAGVIQSPRHLIKEKRETATLKCYPIPRHDTVYWYQQGPGQDPQFLISFYEKMQSDKGSIPDRFSAQQFSDYHSELNMSSLELGDSALYFCASSPTLGEDTQYFGPGTRLTVL.

The CDR3 region is CASNRGAYNEQFF. The covered CDR3 bases are TGTGCCAGCAATCGGGGGGCGTACAATGAG. The chain combines TRBV2 with TRBJ2-1; maybe TRBD2 (7 bases). The read falls 3 residues short of the CDR3 end, and the missing part is taken from the germline J gene. V lost 7 bases and J lost 4, with 11 bases in between. The germline V gene has CDR1 SNHLY and CDR2 FYNNEI. This CDR3 has 13 residues.

Concerning this clone itself: Coverage ceases 3 residues before the CDR3 finishes, and the germline J gene fills in the end. V usage is TRBV30 and J usage is TRBJ2-1; a weak D match, TRBD1 (6 bases). This CDR3 has 13 amino acids. The V and J ends lost 3 bases and 9 bases respectively, with 15 bases between them. Looked up from germline, CDR1 is GTSNPN and CDR2 is SVGIG (reference sequence). CDR3 bases read: TGTGCCTGGAGCCAGGGGAGCGGCGGTGAG. Translating it yields CAWSQGSGGE. The full CDR3 is CAWSQGSGGEQFF.

A word on this clone: Read sequence stops 3 residues before the CDR3 end, and the germline J gene provides the missing end. The rearrangement joins TRBV10-1 to TRBJ2-7; 7 bases match TRBD1. Germline CDR1 is WNHNN and CDR2 is SYGVQD (reference sequence). This CDR3 is built from 16 residues. The junction had 12 bases not matched to a gene; V was cut back by 1 base and J by 6 bases. CDR3 bases read: TGCGCCAGCAGTGAGTTGAGGACAGGCTTGACCTGCGAG. It encodes CASSELRTGLTCE. The CDR3 as a whole reads CASSELRTGLTCEQYF.

In regard to this clone: The read ends 3 residues before the CDR3 terminus; that terminus is restored from the germline J gene. The chain uses TRBV5-1 and TRBJ2-5; TRBD2 aligns across 12 bases. The trim removed 0 bases at V and 5 bases at J, leaving 8 bases unmatched. The CDR3 has 17 amino acids. CDR1 and CDR2 (germline): SGHRS, YFSETQ. The CDR3 reads CASSLGLAGGPWETQYF. Incomplete CDR3 DNA: TGCGCCAGCAGCTTGGGGCTAGCGGGAGGGCCTTGGGAGACC.

As regards this clone: The read falls 3 residues short of the CDR3 end, and the missing part is taken from the germline J gene. The chain has TRBV30 and TRBJ2-1; D unclear. Germline CDR1 GTSNPN, CDR2 SVGIG (reference sequence). The CDR3 is 11 residues long. V lost 5 bases to trimming and J lost 8 bases, with 10 bases between them. This CDR3 is CAWDGRHEQFF. CDR3 bases read: TGTGCCTGGGACGGCAGGCATGAG.

Points on this clone: Sequencing ends 3 residues short of the CDR3 end; the germline J gene provides the rest. The J gene is TRBJ1-6, the V gene TRBV5-5; D may be TRBD1 (6 bases). The CDR3 is 14 amino acids. V was cut by 0 bases and J by 7 bases, with 8 bases left in between. Per germline, CDR1 SGHKS and CDR2 YYEKEE (reference sequence). CDR3 region: CASSLGTANSPLHF. The CDR3 DNA, read in part, is TGTGCCAGCAGCTTGGGGACAGCGAATTCACCC.

Remarks on this clone: The read gets to within 3 residues of the CDR3 end, and the germline J gene fills in the rest. The genes are TRBV19 and TRBJ2-7, with D tentatively TRBD1 (6 bases). This CDR3 contains 14 residues. V lost 5 bases, J lost 3 bases, and 14 bases lay in between. Germline V CDR1 and CDR2: LNHDA, SQIVND (reference sequence). The sequenced part of the CDR3 DNA is TGTGCCAGTAGTGTCAGGGGTTCCCTCTACGAG. Translated: CASSVRGSLYE. The CDR3 in its entirety is CASSVRGSLYEQYF.